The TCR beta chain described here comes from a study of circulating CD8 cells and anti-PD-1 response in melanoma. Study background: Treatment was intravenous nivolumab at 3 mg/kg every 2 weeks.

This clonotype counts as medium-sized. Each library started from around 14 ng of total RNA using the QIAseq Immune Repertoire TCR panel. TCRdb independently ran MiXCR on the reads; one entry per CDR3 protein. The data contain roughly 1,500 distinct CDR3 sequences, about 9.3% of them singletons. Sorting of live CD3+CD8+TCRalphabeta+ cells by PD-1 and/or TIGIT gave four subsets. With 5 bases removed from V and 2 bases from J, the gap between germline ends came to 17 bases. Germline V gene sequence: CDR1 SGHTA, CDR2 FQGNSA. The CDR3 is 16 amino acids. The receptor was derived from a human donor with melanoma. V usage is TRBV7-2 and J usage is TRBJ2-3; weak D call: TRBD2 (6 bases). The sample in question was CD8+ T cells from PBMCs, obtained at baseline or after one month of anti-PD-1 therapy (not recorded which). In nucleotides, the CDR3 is TGTGCCAGCAGCATCCGGGGAGGTTCAGTCACAGATACGCAGTATTTT. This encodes CASSIRGGSVTDTQYF. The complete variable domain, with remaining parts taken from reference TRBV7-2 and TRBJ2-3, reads GAGVSQSPSNKVTEKGKDVELRCDPISGHTALYWYRQSLGQGLEFLIYFQGNSAPDKSGLPSDRFSAERTGGSVSTLTIQRTQQEDSAVYLCASSIRGGSVTDTQYFGPGTRLTVL.